The 20 T cell receptor beta chains reported below all come from one sample, sequenced in a study of blood T cell repertoires in COVID-19. Repertoires were generated with immunoSEQ multiplex PCR, while TCRdb's copy carries only in-frame clones and drops some. The table includes under 110,000 clones, around 93% detected once. What was sequenced was peripheral blood. These TCRs come from a man aged 50-59 years with acute or convalescent COVID-19.

The chain recombines TRBV11-2 with TRBJ1-3; 7 positions agree with TRBD1. The germline gives CDR1 SGHAT, CDR2 FQNNGV. The V segment lost 5 bases and the J segment 0 bases; nucleotides outside the gene matches: 10. This CDR3 is built from 17 residues. The CDR3 is CASSQIMGTDSGNTIYF. DNA of the CDR3: TGTGCCAGCAGCCAAATAATGGGGACAGACTCTGGAAACACCATATATTTT.

The V gene is TRBV4-2, the J gene TRBJ2-2, with 12 bases fitting TRBD2. Germline CDR1 LGHNA, CDR2 YNFKEQ. The CDR3 spans 17 residues. V lost 1 base and J lost 7; bases outside the gene matches: 7. CDR3 coding DNA: TGTGCCAGCAGCCAAGTCCCTAGCGGGGGGGCAGACGGGGAGCTGTTTTTT. Its protein product is CASSQVPSGGADGELFF.

The V call is TRBV7-6, the J call TRBJ2-7; 7 nucleotides agree with TRBD2. Trimming at V came to 5 bases and at J to 3 bases, leaving 10 bases not matched to a gene. The CDR3 extends over 15 amino acids. The germline V gene encodes CDR1 SGHVS and CDR2 FNYEAQ. CDR3 in DNA: TGTGCCAGCAGCCGATCGACCGGGACTAACTACGAGCAGTACTTC. Protein product: CASSRSTGTNYEQYF. The full variable domain, rest sourced from reference TRBV7-6 and TRBJ2-7, is GAGVSQSPRYKVTKRGQDVALRCDPISGHVSLYWYRQALGQGPEFLTYFNYEAQQDKSGLPNDRFSAERPEGSISTLTIQRTEQRDSAMYRCASSRSTGTNYEQYFGPGTRLTVT.

CDR3 DNA sequence: TGTGCCAGCAGCCTAGGACAGGGCCAACAGTACTTC. It yields the protein CASSLGQGQQYF. The rearrangement links TRBV5-4 to TRBJ2-7, with 8 bases fitting TRBD1. The CDR3 spans 12 residues. CDR1 and CDR2 from the germline V gene are SGHNT and YYREEE (reference sequence). The V gene end was trimmed by 4 bases and the J gene end by 10 bases; junction bases not matched to a gene: 7.

The chain recombines TRBV9 with TRBJ2-4; the match to TRBD2 covers 7 bases. The V and J ends lost 3 bases and 11 bases, in that order; junction bases with no gene match: 8. Germline assignment: CDR1 SGDLS and CDR2 YYNGEE. The CDR3 is 13 amino acids. CDR3 loop: CASSAGGSSVQYF. In DNA, the CDR3 is TGTGCCAGCAGCGCCGGGGGGTCCTCAGTTCAGTACTTC.

The chain employs TRBV5-4 and TRBJ2-7; 9 bases agree with TRBD1. J was trimmed by 6 bases and V by 3 bases; bases with no gene match: 10. Germline V lookup: CDR1 SGHNT, CDR2 YYREEE (reference sequence). This CDR3 has 15 amino acids. Written as DNA, the CDR3 is TGTGCCAGCAGCTCTCCGGGACAGGGTCGAAGCGAGCAGTACTTC. This translates into CASSSPGQGRSEQYF.

The chain uses TRBV6-5 and TRBJ1-1; 9 bases agree with TRBD1. Germline CDR1 is MNHEY and CDR2 is SVGAGI. J was trimmed by 8 bases and V by 6 bases; bases with no gene match: 10. The CDR3 is made up of 14 amino acids. The CDR3 protein is CASSHGGTGTEAFF. CDR3 nucleotides: TGTGCCAGCAGCCACGGGGGGACAGGGACCGAAGCTTTCTTT.

This chain links TRBV19 with TRBJ1-5, with TRBD1 identical over 7 bases. The CDR3 runs to 15 residues. Germline V CDR1 and CDR2: LNHDA, SQIVND (reference sequence). J lost 2 bases, V lost 6 bases, and 7 bases had no gene match. The CDR3: CASRPDRVGNQPQHF. The CDR3 bases are TGTGCCAGTAGACCCGACAGGGTTGGCAATCAGCCCCAGCATTTT.

This chain links TRBV15 with TRBJ2-2; 9 nucleotides match TRBD1. Germline trimming cut 3 bases from V and 7 bases from J; bases unmatched to any gene: 6. CDR1 and CDR2 (germline): LNHNV, YYDKDF (reference sequence). The CDR3 consists of 15 residues. The chain's CDR3 is CATSSRTGVVGELFF. CDR3 nucleotide sequence: TGTGCCACCAGCAGCCGGACAGGGGTGGTCGGGGAGCTGTTTTTT.

The rearrangement links TRBV19 to TRBJ2-1; maybe TRBD2 (5 bases). Germline CDR1 and CDR2: LNHDA and SQIVND (reference sequence). Trimming took 5 bases from V and 2 from J, leaving 13 bases between them. The CDR3 extends over 15 amino acids. DNA for the CDR3: TGTGCCAGTAGTTTTTCGGGATCCCCCTACAATGAGCAGTTCTTC. It is translated as CASSFSGSPYNEQFF.

This chain links TRBV7-9 with TRBJ1-4; D gene uncertain. Trimming removed 5 bases at V and 7 bases at J, with 11 bases between. There are 13 residues in the CDR3. Germline assignment: CDR1 SEHNR and CDR2 FQNEAQ (reference sequence). The CDR3 DNA sequence: TGTGCCAGCAGCCTTGGAGGGAGTGAAAAACTGTTTTTT. It encodes CASSLGGSEKLFF.

V and J are TRBV30 and TRBJ1-1, with D possibly matching TRBD1 (6 bases). The germline V and J ends were trimmed by 2 bases and 1 base, with 8 bases remaining between them. This CDR3 is 13 amino acids long. Germline V gene lookup returns CDR1 GTSNPN and CDR2 SVGIG (reference sequence). In nucleotides, the CDR3 is TGTGCCTGGAGTAGGACAGCGAACACTGAAGCTTTCTTT. This gives the protein CAWSRTANTEAFF.

The chain uses TRBV12-2 and TRBJ1-1; TRBD1 reflects the table's D call only, with no check against the DNA. TRBV12-2 is noted as a pseudogene. The CDR3 loop spans 15 amino acids. The CDR3 here is CASRSRPGQTTEAFF. CDR3 DNA: TGTGCAAGTCGCTCCAGACCGGGACAGACGACTGAAGCTTTCTTT.

The J gene is TRBJ1-2, the V gene TRBV19; D is perhaps TRBD1 (6 bases). V dropped 3 bases and J dropped 4 bases, with 12 bases sitting between them. This CDR3 has 14 residues. CDR1 LNHDA and CDR2 SQIVND come from the germline V gene (reference sequence). CDR3 in amino acids: CASSISRGSYGYTF. Written as DNA, the CDR3 is TGTGCCAGTAGTATCAGCAGGGGATCCTATGGCTACACCTTC.

The chain employs TRBV7-6 and TRBJ2-3; 7 positions match TRBD2. Germline CDR1 reads SGHVS; CDR2 reads FNYEAQ. V shed 4 bases and J 0 bases; nucleotides not matched to a gene: 4. This CDR3 contains 15 residues. The CDR3 sequence: CASSSGGASTDTQYF. CDR3 nucleotides: TGTGCCAGCAGCTCGGGGGGTGCTAGCACAGATACGCAGTATTTT.

The chain recombines TRBV6-6 with TRBJ1-1; D remains ambiguous. Trimming took off 5 bases at V and 1 base at J, with 11 bases between the two ends. Per germline, CDR1 MNHNY and CDR2 SVGAGI (reference sequence). This CDR3 region has 14 residues. CDR3 coding DNA: TGTGCCAGCAGTCCTCAAAGGAGGAACACTGAAGCTTTCTTT. Encoded protein: CASSPQRRNTEAFF.

The chain recombines TRBV5-4 with TRBJ2-2; the D is unclear. The CDR3 has 14 amino acids. Trimming pared 0 bases from V and 2 bases from J, leaving 5 bases between. Germline V gives CDR1 SGHNT, CDR2 YYREEE (reference sequence). CDR3 residues: CASSLGGNTGELFF. The DNA for the CDR3 is TGTGCCAGCAGCTTGGGAGGTAACACCGGGGAGCTGTTTTTT.

V usage is TRBV11-2 and J usage is TRBJ2-7, with TRBD1 matching 7 bases. Trimming at V came to 6 bases and at J to 0 bases, leaving 8 bases not matched to a gene. Germline CDR1 reads SGHAT; CDR2 reads FQNNGV. The CDR3 loop spans 15 amino acids. The CDR3 spells CASSTGQVFSYEQYF. DNA of the CDR3: TGTGCCAGCAGTACCGGACAGGTCTTCTCCTACGAGCAGTACTTC.

This chain uses TRBV4-1 with TRBJ2-7; D possibly corresponds to TRBD2 (5 bases). The V end lost 4 bases, the J end lost 2 bases, and 15 bases lay between the germline ends. Germline CDR1 MGHRA, CDR2 YSYEKL. The CDR3 runs 15 residues. This CDR3 reads CASSPTGIDPYEQYF. The DNA for the CDR3 is TGCGCCAGCAGCCCGACCGGGATAGATCCCTACGAGCAGTACTTC.

This clone was detected only a few times. The chain uses TRBV27 and TRBJ2-2, with 7 bases identical to TRBD1. CDR1 MNHEY and CDR2 SMNVEV come from the germline V gene (reference sequence). V shed 2 bases and J 5 bases; nucleotides not matched to a gene: 8. The CDR3 is 16 amino acids. The CDR3 here is CASSLDQGVRTGELFF. As DNA, the CDR3 is TGTGCCAGCAGTTTAGACCAGGGGGTGAGGACCGGGGAGCTGTTTTTT.